A selection of T cell receptor beta chains follows, all from one sample in a study of blood T cell repertoires in COVID-19. The table came from immunoSEQ multiplex PCR; TCRdb's copy has only in-frame clones and leaves some out. The sample holds under 300,000 clones; about 88% are singletons and the top ten take around 14%. The sample was peripheral blood. These receptors were taken from a woman aged 70 to 79 with COVID-19, enrolled during active disease. Each CDR3 is given without its conserved first and last residue. D genes are given only for firm matches.

V: TRBV5-1; D: NA; CDR3: ASSRQDSYEQY
V: TRBV5-6; D: NA; CDR3: ASSLPTGRDTGELF
V: TRBV19; D: TRBD1; CDR3: ASSTGTVETQY
V: TRBV7-9; D: NA; CDR3: ASSQQGSAYEQY
V: TRBV7-2; D: NA; CDR3: ASSLGGPQINSPLH
V: TRBV5-1; D: NA; CDR3: ASSSRNSPLH
V: TRBV19; D: NA; CDR3: ASTLLTQGNYGYT
V: TRBV11-2; D: NA; CDR3: ASSFSRGVGETQY
V: TRBV11-2; D: NA; CDR3: ASSLESGYEQY
V: TRBV28; D: TRBD1; CDR3: ASSPGTGDEQF
V: TRBV19; D: TRBD1; CDR3: ASSLRQGKAEAF
V: TRBV6-5; D: NA; CDR3: ATQGYNNQPQH
V: TRBV9; D: NA; CDR3: ASSVGAGVDGDGYT
V: TRBV9; D: NA; CDR3: ASSPGTPAHYGYT
V: TRBV6-5; D: TRBD2; CDR3: ASKEGLASNEQF
V: TRBV28; D: NA; CDR3: ASSLHLTGPRSEAF
V: TRBV5-1; D: NA; CDR3: ASSLGSSGNTIY
V: TRBV7-9; D: TRBD2; CDR3: ASSYPSGGANTGELF
V: TRBV24-1; D: TRBD2; CDR3: ATVAGGTDTQY
V: TRBV10-2; D: TRBD1; CDR3: ASIGQGYHNEQF
V: TRBV19; D: NA; CDR3: ASSTLTGFSNQPQH
V: TRBV5-1; D: TRBD1; CDR3: ASSSQGGTEAF
V: TRBV9; D: TRBD2; CDR3: ASSVLAGGVTDTQY
V: TRBV28; D: NA; CDR3: ASRGGPRPQH
V: TRBV18; D: TRBD2; CDR3: ASSPQRLAGNNEQF
V: TRBV5-1; D: NA; CDR3: ASSFSGGYT
V: TRBV9; D: TRBD2; CDR3: ASSVAYLTSGGFTDTQY
V: TRBV27; D: TRBD1; CDR3: ASRGQGLIPLH